This T cell receptor beta chain was retrieved from a study of Ad26.COV2.S vaccination and SARS-CoV-2 variants. Study information: In the COV1001 trial, the donor was in the Ad26.COV2.S arm.

Repertoires were generated with immunoSEQ multiplex PCR, while TCRdb's copy carries only in-frame clones and drops some. Among around 350,000 clones listed, about 88% were seen once. Germline V lookup: CDR1 MNHEY, CDR2 SVGEGT. This CDR3 comprises 14 residues. Trimming took off 4 bases at V and 2 bases at J, with 11 bases between the two ends. The sample's treatment: over 15 received Ad26.COV2.S at low or high dose, single or two shots; about five received placebo; per-sample allocation not given. Specimen acquisition occurred on day 63 following the initial vaccine or placebo injection. This TCR derives from a person aged 18-60 years who received the Ad26.COV2.S COVID-19 vaccine or a placebo. The sequenced sample was peripheral blood, obtained in a trial of Ad26.COV2.S vaccine versus placebo. This chain connects TRBV6-2 or TRBV6-3 to TRBJ2-5; D not certain. The CDR3 sequence is CASSSFDVQETQYF. The CDR3 DNA reads as TGTGCCAGCAGTTCCTTTGACGTTCAAGAGACCCAGTACTTC.